These 15 T cell receptor beta chains were all obtained from the same sample, sequenced in a study of regulatory T cells in long-lasting Graves disease. Time point given: newly diagnosed GD, antithyroid drugs for less than 3 months. Extracted RNA from PBMCs served as the source of the TCR library. Assembly of TCR beta libraries relied on iRepertoire HTBI primers together with Arm-PCR of CDR3 regions. Each CDR3 protein gets one entry after TCRdb re-called the multiplex PCR reads with MiXCR. The repertoire holds about 540,000 distinct CDR3 sequences, around an eighth seen once, with about 9.1% in the top ten. These data also formed part of another study, on T cells in Graves' hyperthyroidism and ophthalmopathy.

The specimen was peripheral blood mononuclear cells (PBMCs), collected at new diagnosis, from a patient treated with antithyroid drugs. The receptors originated from a young man with Graves disease.

Many counts were recorded for this clonotype. This chain links TRBV20-1 with TRBJ2-3; 9 nucleotides line up with TRBD2. V was clipped by 6 bases and J by 4 bases; unmatched bases: 8. Germline V lookup: CDR1 DFQATT, CDR2 SNEGSKA (reference sequence). The CDR3 length is 14 residues. CDR3 in DNA: TGCAGTGCCCCCCCTAGCGGGACGGCAGATACGCAGTATTTT. Encoded protein: CSAPPSGTADTQYF.

This clonotype showed up many times. This sequence joins TRBV7-2 and TRBJ1-4; D remains ambiguous. The ends were cut back, 5 bases at V and 8 bases at J, with 6 bases in the middle. Germline-derived CDR1 and CDR2 are SGHTA and FQGNSA. This CDR3 spans 11 amino acids. CDR3: CASSEAEKLFF. DNA for the CDR3: TGTGCCAGCAGCGAGGCGGAAAAACTGTTTTTT.

In this sample, this clonotype turned up many times. V is TRBV7-2 and J is TRBJ2-1; 7 positions match TRBD2. Germline V gene lookup returns CDR1 SGHTA and CDR2 FQGNSA. The CDR3 consists of 14 residues. The V and J ends lost 3 bases and 9 bases, in that order; junction bases with no gene match: 8. This CDR3 is CASSLAAGPPEQFF. The CDR3 region has the DNA TGTGCCAGCAGCTTGGCAGCGGGACCGCCTGAGCAGTTCTTC.

A few counts support this clonotype. V gene TRBV20-1 combines with J gene TRBJ2-4, with a tentative D call TRBD1 (5 bases). V dropped 0 bases and J dropped 0 bases, with 9 bases sitting between them. The CDR3 covers 15 residues. Germline V CDR1 and CDR2: DFQATT, SNEGSKA (reference sequence). CDR3 region: CSARELGAAKNIQYF. DNA for the CDR3: TGCAGTGCTAGAGAGTTAGGGGCAGCCAAAAACATTCAGTACTTC.

This clonotype showed up just a few times. This chain joins TRBV15 and TRBJ1-2, with 10 bases matching TRBD1. With V trimmed by 0 bases and J by 4 bases, 2 bases remained unmatched. CDR1 and CDR2 (germline): LNHNV, YYDKDF (reference sequence). The CDR3 spans 15 residues. The CDR3 loop is CATSREGTGAYGYTF. The DNA for the CDR3 is TGTGCCACCAGCAGAGAAGGGACAGGGGCCTATGGCTACACCTTC.

The chain carries TRBV11-2 and TRBJ2-1; 7 nucleotides match TRBD2. J was trimmed by 6 bases and V by 1 base; bases with no gene match: 12. Germline assignment: CDR1 SGHAT and CDR2 FQNNGV. The CDR3 has 17 residues. The CDR3 sequence: CASSLVPGLGFGNEQFF. CDR3 bases: TGTGCCAGCAGCTTAGTTCCTGGACTAGGGTTTGGCAATGAGCAGTTCTTC.

This clonotype has at least ten counts. This chain uses TRBV13 with TRBJ2-5, with a weak D call TRBD2 (6 bases). Germline CDR1 PRHDT, CDR2 FYEKMQ (reference sequence). The CDR3 covers 12 residues. Trimming shortened V by 8 bases and J by 5 bases, and 12 bases separated the two germline ends. CDR3 DNA: TGTGCCAGCGGAGGGGTAGGGGAGACCCAGTACTTC. The encoded protein is CASGGVGETQYF. The variable domain in full, with the rest retrieved from reference TRBV13 and TRBJ2-5, is AAGVIQSPRHLIKEKRETATLKCYPIPRHDTVYWYQQGPGQDPQFLISFYEKMQSDKGSIPDRFSAQQFSDYHSELNMSSLELGDSALYFCASGGVGETQYFGPGTRLLVL.

This clonotype appeared many times. This chain uses TRBV2 with TRBJ2-1, with TRBD2 matching over 9 bases. V lost 4 bases to trimming and J lost 10 bases; unmatched junction nucleotides: 2. Germline lookup yields CDR1 SNHLY and CDR2 FYNNEI. The CDR3 extends over 12 amino acids. The CDR3 region has the DNA TGTGCCAGCAGTGGAGCGGGAGGAGAGCAGTTCTTC. Encoded protein: CASSGAGGEQFF. The full variable domain, its missing parts supplied by reference TRBV2 and TRBJ2-1, is EPEVTQTPSHQVTQMGQEVILRCVPISNHLYFYWYRQILGQKVEFLVSFYNNEISEKSEIFDDQFSVERPDGSNFTLKIRSTKLEDSAMYFCASSGAGGEQFFGPGTRLTVL.

For this clonotype: Since a far larger clone is one base different, this is likely a read error. The chain recombines TRBV5-4 with TRBJ2-5, with D perhaps matching TRBD2 (5 bases). CDR3 length equals 12 residues. The germline CDR1 and CDR2 sequences are SGHNT and YYREEE (reference sequence). The CDR3 bases are TGTGCCAGCAGCGAAGACGAGGCGAGCGGAATCTTC. Its protein product is CASSEDEASGIF.

V usage is TRBV10-3 and J usage is TRBJ1-1, with D hard to call. The length of the CDR3 is 14 residues. V shed 6 bases and J shed 1 base, with 12 bases lying between them. The V gene's germline CDR1 is ENHRY and CDR2 SYGVKD. CDR3 sequence reads: CAIRDLTGNTEAFF. The CDR3 DNA is TGTGCCATCAGGGATCTGACGGGGAACACTGAAGCTTTCTTT.

The V gene is TRBV2, the J gene TRBJ1-5, with TRBD1 matching over 9 bases. The CDR3 runs 15 residues. Germline loops: CDR1 SNHLY, CDR2 FYNNEI. Unmatched junction bases numbered 8, after V lost 5 bases and J lost 6 bases. CDR3 loop: CASSTGTGRSQPQHF. CDR3 DNA: TGTGCCAGCAGTACCGGGACAGGGCGCAGTCAGCCCCAGCATTTT. Full variable domain (outside the CDR3, taken from reference TRBV2 and TRBJ1-5): EPEVTQTPSHQVTQMGQEVILRCVPISNHLYFYWYRQILGQKVEFLVSFYNNEISEKSEIFDDQFSVERPDGSNFTLKIRSTKLEDSAMYFCASSTGTGRSQPQHFGDGTRLSIL.

With regard to this clonotype: Compared with germline, one end of the junction differs, possibly owing to a read error. J is TRBJ2-2 and V is TRBV7-8; weak D call: TRBD2 (6 bases). Germline V lookup: CDR1 SGHVS, CDR2 FQNEAQ. CDR3 length: 18 amino acids. The CDR3 spells CASSHSSSGPSNTGELFF. In DNA form, the CDR3 reads TGCGCCAGCAGCCATTCTTCGAGCGGGCCTTCGAACACCGGGGAGCTGTTTTTT.

The chain recombines TRBV7-6 with TRBJ1-1, with D possibly being TRBD1 (5 bases). Germline loops: CDR1 SGHVS, CDR2 FNYEAQ. The CDR3 totals 14 residues. Trimming took off 5 bases at V and 6 bases at J, with 16 bases between the two ends. The CDR3 coding sequence is TGTGCCAGCAGCCTGTTGACAGAGTCTCCTGAAGCTTTCTTT. Translation: CASSLLTESPEAFF.

This clonotype was counted many times. The J gene is TRBJ2-4, the V gene TRBV11-2; the match to TRBD2 covers 10 bases. V trimming: 5 bases; J trimming: 6 bases; junction bases outside the gene matches: 4. Germline loops: CDR1 SGHAT, CDR2 FQNNGV. This CDR3 is 14 amino acids long. CDR3 coding DNA: TGTGCCAGCAGCCCCTTAGCGGGAGGAAACATTCAGTACTTC. Protein sequence: CASSPLAGGNIQYF. The full variable domain, in which reference TRBV11-2 and TRBJ2-4 provide the parts outside the CDR3, is EAGVAQSPRYKIIEKRQSVAFWCNPISGHATLYWYQQILGQGPKLLIQFQNNGVVDDSQLPKDRFSAERLKGVDSTLKIQPAKLEDSAVYLCASSPLAGGNIQYFGAGTRLSVL.

Only a few counts were recorded for this clonotype. V and J are TRBV11-3 and TRBJ2-4; D gene ambiguous. CDR3 length equals 13 residues. With 6 bases removed from V and 3 bases from J, the gap between germline ends came to 9 bases. From germline, CDR1 is SGHNT and CDR2 YENEEA. The CDR3 spells CASSLTDKNIQYF. The CDR3 region has the DNA TGTGCCAGCAGTTTGACCGACAAAAACATTCAGTACTTC.